The clone carrying this T cell receptor beta chain was detected only a few times. Its antigen is not identified. The record originates from a study of blood T cells in healthy people across ages. Study-level findings and limits: Possibly confounding the expanded clonotype changes was the fact that donor CMV status was unknown. Considered underestimates were the diversity estimates obtained from one million T cells. Age brought a roughly linear fall in TCR beta diversity measured per million T cells. Relative to aged donors, long-lived donors carried more naive CD4+ cells and displayed higher diversity.

V lost 2 bases and J lost 6; bases outside the gene matches: 9. Per germline, CDR1 DFQATT and CDR2 SNEGSKA (reference sequence). The CDR3 spans 15 residues. Next came a second PCR, run for roughly 6 to 11 cycles, which used a sample-barcoded 5' primer along with a J-beta primer mix. TCRdb passed the 5' RACE reads through MiXCR, listing each CDR3 protein once. The table lists 700,000 to 800,000 distinct CDR3 sequences, 35% to 45% of them singletons, with around 20% in the top ten. The chain links TRBV20-1 to TRBJ2-2; 7 positions agree with TRBD2. The sequence derives from a woman aged 55-70 years in good health. Sequenced sample: blood. CDR3 bases: TGCAGTGCTAGAATGGCGGGGGAGGACTCCGGGGAGCTGTTTTTT. The encoded protein is CSARMAGEDSGELFF.